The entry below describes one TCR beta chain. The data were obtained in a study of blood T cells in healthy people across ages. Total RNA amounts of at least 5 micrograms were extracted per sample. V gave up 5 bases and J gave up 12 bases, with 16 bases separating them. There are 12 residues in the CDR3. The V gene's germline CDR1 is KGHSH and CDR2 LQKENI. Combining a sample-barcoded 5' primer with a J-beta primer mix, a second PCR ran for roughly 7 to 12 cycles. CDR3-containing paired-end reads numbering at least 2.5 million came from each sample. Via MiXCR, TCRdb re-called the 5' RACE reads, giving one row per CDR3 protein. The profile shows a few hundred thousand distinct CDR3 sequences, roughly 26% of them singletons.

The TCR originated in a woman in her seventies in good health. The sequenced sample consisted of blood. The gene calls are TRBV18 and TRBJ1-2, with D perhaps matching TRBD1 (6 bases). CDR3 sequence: CASSGPQGFHTF. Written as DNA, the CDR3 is TGTGCCAGCTCAGGGCCACAGGGATTCCACACCTTC.